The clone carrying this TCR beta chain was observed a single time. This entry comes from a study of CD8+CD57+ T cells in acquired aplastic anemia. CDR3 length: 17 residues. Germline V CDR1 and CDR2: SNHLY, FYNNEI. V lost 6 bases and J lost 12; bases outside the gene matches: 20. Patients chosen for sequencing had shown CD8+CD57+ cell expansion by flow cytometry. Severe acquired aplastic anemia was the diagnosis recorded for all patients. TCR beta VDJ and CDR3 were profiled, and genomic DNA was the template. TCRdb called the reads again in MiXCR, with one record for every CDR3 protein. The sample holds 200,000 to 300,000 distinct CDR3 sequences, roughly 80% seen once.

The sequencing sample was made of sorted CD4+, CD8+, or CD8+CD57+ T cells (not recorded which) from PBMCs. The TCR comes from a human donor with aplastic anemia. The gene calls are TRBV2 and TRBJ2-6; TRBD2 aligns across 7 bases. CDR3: CASRDGRTHTQNFVLTF. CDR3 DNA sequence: TGTGCCAGCAGGGACGGGAGGACCCACACGCAGAACTTCGTCCTGACTTTC.